The TCR beta chain described here comes from a study of blood T cell repertoires in COVID-19. Clones were read by immunoSEQ multiplex PCR, and TCRdb kept only the in-frame ones, dropping some. Seen here are about 330,000 clones, roughly 84% observed once, and the top ten hold about 0.93%. Adults between roughly 18 and 95 years of age took part from 24 US areas. The study assigned cohorts using participant-reported clinical history. Material: PBMCs or T cells enriched from blood (not recorded which). The sequence was collected from a woman in her 30s who had recovered from COVID-19.

Here the CDR3 reads CASSDDPGQGVDEQYF. The CDR3 nucleotides read TGTGCCAGCAGCGACGATCCGGGACAGGGGGTCGACGAGCAGTACTTC. This chain uses TRBV21-1 with TRBJ2-7; the table's D call, TRBD1, was not checked against the DNA. TRBV21-1 is a listed pseudogene. This CDR3 contains 16 residues.